The following is a T cell receptor beta chain sequence with its context. Per the germline V gene, CDR1 is SGHRS and CDR2 is YFSETQ. Trimming removed 2 bases from V and 0 bases from J; junction bases left unmatched: 9. The CDR3 runs to 18 residues. Authors' processing steps: A classifier of distant metastasis in papillary thyroid cancer was built from CDR3 differences (across clinicopathological groups). TCRdb re-called the PCR reads through MiXCR. These V and J calls originate from TCRdb's pipeline instead of the authors' own analysis. The sample contains about 20,000 clones, more than 15% of which appear only once. These data come from a study of metastatic and nonmetastatic thyroid tumors. No patient received treatment before thyroid surgery.

This sequence was found in a female donor with papillary thyroid cancer or a benign thyroid nodule (not recorded which). Some clones in this sample may be carry-over from other donors' samples. This chain joins TRBV5-1 and TRBJ1-1; the match to TRBD1 covers 11 bases. The specimen was tumor tissue. The chain's CDR3 is CASSFGDRGNQMNTEAFF. The CDR3 nucleotides are TGCGCCAGCAGCTTTGGGGACAGGGGGAACCAAATGAACACTGAAGCTTTCTTT.